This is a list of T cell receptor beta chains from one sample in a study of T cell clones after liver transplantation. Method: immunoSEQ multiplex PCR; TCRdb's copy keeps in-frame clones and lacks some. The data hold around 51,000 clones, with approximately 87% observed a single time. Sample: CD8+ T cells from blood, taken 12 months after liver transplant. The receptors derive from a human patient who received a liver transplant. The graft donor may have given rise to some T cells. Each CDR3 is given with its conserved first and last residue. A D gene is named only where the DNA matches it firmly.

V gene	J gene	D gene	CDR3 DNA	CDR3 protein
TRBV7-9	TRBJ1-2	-	TGTGCCAGCAGCTTAGGCCTTTCCTATGGCTACACCTTC	CASSLGLSYGYTF
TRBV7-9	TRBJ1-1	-	TGTGCCAGCAGCTCACCCCGCGACGTGACAGAAAACACTGAAGCTTTCTTT	CASSSPRDVTENTEAFF
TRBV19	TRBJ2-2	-	TGTGCCAGTAGTTACGGGGGATTAAACACCGGGGAGCTGTTTTTT	CASSYGGLNTGELFF
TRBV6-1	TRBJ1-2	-	TGTGCCAGCAGTATAACTGGATTGGCTAACTATGGCTACACCTTC	CASSITGLANYGYTF
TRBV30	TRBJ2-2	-	TGTGCCTGGAGCTACATTTCGAACACCGGGGAGCTGTTTTTT	CAWSYISNTGELFF
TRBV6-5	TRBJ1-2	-	TGTGCCAGCAGTTCCCGGTCGGGGGGCAGTGATGGCTACACCTTC	CASSSRSGGSDGYTF
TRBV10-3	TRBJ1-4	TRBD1	TGTGCCATCAGGGGCCAGGGGGATGAAAAACTGTTTTTT	CAIRGQGDEKLFF
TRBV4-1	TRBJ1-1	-	TGCGCCAGCAGCCAAGCAGGGAACACTGAAGCTTTCTTT	CASSQAGNTEAFF
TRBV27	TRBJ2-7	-	TGTGCCAGCAGGTTATCTCCCAAGTACGAGCAGTACTTC	CASRLSPKYEQYF
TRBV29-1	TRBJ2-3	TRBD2	TGCAGCGTTGATCGGCGGGAGGCAGATACGCAGTATTTT	CSVDRREADTQYF
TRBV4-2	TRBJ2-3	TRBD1	TGTGCCAGCAGCCACCCCGGGATGACAGGGACAGCAGATACGCAGTATTTT	CASSHPGMTGTADTQYF
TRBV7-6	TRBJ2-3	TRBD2	TGTGCCAGCAGCTTACTGGGACTAGCGGGAGGGCAGTATTTT	CASSLLGLAGGQYF